This T cell receptor beta chain was found in a study of cytomegalovirus exposure and HLA in healthy donors (dated by TCRdb to about 2017). For the study in its entirety: An earlier analysis of some 600 of the donors reported 250 to 300 Gb of sequence data and 117 million unique TCR beta sequences obtained from about 180 million T cells. Roughly 300 gigabases of sequencing data and approximately 91 million unique TCR sequences made up an early release that covered 640 HLA-typed donors. Of the roughly 390 genotyped donors, approximately 81% were placed in the genetic ancestry cluster associated with self-reported Caucasian donors. The study aimed to test whether signatures of past pathogen exposure could be identified by cataloging public T cell receptors. Using immunosequencing, the study profiled T cell repertoires from fewer than 700 subjects and related those repertoires to cytomegalovirus serostatus. Along with the roughly 670-subject first cohort, a separate validation cohort of over 90 different subjects was used. To predict cytomegalovirus infection status, the study combined high-throughput TCR immunosequencing, statistical association of individual TCRs with disease status, and machine learning. To study patterns of TCR occurrence, a later analysis re-analyzed previously published TCR beta repertoires from around 670 donors and added high-resolution HLA genotyping. Rather than using new phenotypic data, the later analysis identified candidate immune exposures from TCR beta sequences and from how often those sequences occurred across donors. To decide whether each TCR beta V gene segment behaved as functional or pseudogenic, an earlier analysis of some 600 of the donors relied on high-throughput TCR beta sequencing. Alongside the repertoire data, information on donor age, sex, ethnicity and CMV serostatus was compiled. A later genetic analysis used genome-wide SNP genotypes for about 65% of the roughly 700 donors, treating that subset as a discovery cohort. All discovery cohort repertoires had been generated using a single sequencing platform. HLA typing covered class I and class II loci at four-digit resolution. The number of typed donors differed by locus: about 620-640 for A, B, C, DRB1 and DQB1; roughly 510 for DQA1; around 610 for DPA1; and some 430 for DPB1. Because of strong linkage in the cohort, five DR-DQ haplotypes were treated as single units for association and clustering. On average, roughly 250,000 unique TCR beta nucleotide sequences were sequenced per donor among 350 to 400 genotyped donors of the cohort, with 15% to 20% of those sequences being non-productive. Paper-wide results and their limitations: The earlier analysis of a few hundred of the donors excluded about 16 rarely observed V segments, including chromosome 9 orphons, because counts were too low. When HLA alleles, especially DR and DQ, strongly co-occurred, attributing TCR associations to individual alleles was difficult. In a later genetic analysis, a missense DCLRE1C variant was associated with V-gene and J-gene trimming of TCR beta chains, and the association was replicated in an independent cohort. In a later analysis, the rate of TCR association differed among HLA loci, with DRB1 alleles having the most associated TCRs and HLA-C alleles having the fewest. In a later analysis, most CMV-associated TCR beta chains were found to appear HLA-restricted, with HLA associations seemingly driven largely by CMV exposure. Roughly uniform sequencing depth across donors was assumed in presence/absence analyses, although this assumption may not hold. In both the original and validation cohorts, the classifier was reported to diagnose cytomegalovirus status with high specificity and sensitivity. Linkage disequilibrium might explain the correlated functional status among segregating V segments, but an unknown experimental factor could not be excluded. A further reported finding was that TCR beta sequences accurately predicted the HLA-A and HLA-B alleles for most subjects in the first cohort. In a later analysis, several top co-occurrence clusters were reported to appear linked to parvovirus B19, influenza, CMV and Epstein-Barr virus. A few of the identified cytomegalovirus-associated TCR beta chains were confirmed in vitro to be specific for cytomegalovirus antigens. An earlier analysis of around 600 of the donors showed that most TCR beta V segments appeared in productive rearrangements either about 90% or about 30% of the time, which broadly matched IMGT annotations. Only TCR beta chains were sequenced in this cohort, and the absence of alpha or paired-chain data limited detectable features. In a later analysis, around 17,000 TCR beta sequences were associated with specific HLA alleles at a false discovery rate of 0.05. Across donors, most TCR sequences were observed very rarely, whereas some public TCRs were present in many individuals. A later genetic analysis reported fewer N-insertions in productive TCRs among donors in an Asian-associated ancestry cluster than the roughly 670-donor mean. The study listed 150 to 200 TCR beta chains as associated with cytomegalovirus. HLA typing was unavailable for some donors at each locus, so association tests used only the typed subset. The sequencing pipeline was judged likely to have produced a cluster of highly shared sequence variants as a technical artifact. Compared with equally common non-associated chains, HLA-associated TCR beta chains in a later analysis were more clonally expanded and had lower generation probabilities. Because the 87-base-pair reads could not distinguish some IMGT-functional V segments, including TRBV6-2 and TRBV6-3, those segments were excluded. CMV serostatus was the only immune exposure information available for the cohort. The authors suggested that the approach could potentially be extended to other disease states and immunological phenotypes.

V drops 5 bases and J drops 2 bases, leaving 15 bases in between. The germline V gene (reference sequence) provides CDR1 SEHNR and CDR2 FQNEAQ. The CDR3 spans 15 residues, from the cysteine through the phenylalanine. The CDR3 DNA has 45 bases and is translated from base 1. This clone was counted between two and nine times. Its antigen specificity is not known. There are no base qualities to consult, and no much larger clone falls within one base. Libraries came from the immunoSEQ multiplex PCR assay. For the multiplex PCR, a mixture combining 60 forward primers for TCR Vbeta segments and 13 reverse primers for TCR Jbeta segments was used. Amplification of the CDR3 region of rearranged TCR beta genes was performed with a multiplex PCR assay on genomic DNA. On the Illumina HiSeq System, the amplified TCR beta libraries were sequenced as 87-base-pair reads. In the original analysis: In a later analysis, some 80 million unique TCR beta chains were counted across the roughly 610 repertoires, and roughly 10 million of these chains were shared by at least two donors. Raw reads were error-corrected and collapsed into unique sequences with a nearest-neighbor algorithm that merged closely related sequences to remove PCR and sequencing errors. V, D and J gene segments were assigned by aligning CDR3 sequences to IMGT reference sequences. For a sequence to be retained, a match of at least six nucleotides to both a V gene segment and a J gene segment was required. A rearrangement counted as productive if the CDR3 had no stop codons and remained in frame with V and J, and every other rearrangement counted as non-productive. Following IMGT convention, CDR3 was defined as the stretch from the second conserved V-encoded cysteine to the conserved J-encoded phenylalanine. Sequences without an unambiguous match to a single V gene segment were excluded from the earlier analysis of 450 to 650 of the donors. In an earlier analysis of 450 to 750 of the donors, a V segment was called functional when productive rearrangements were above 56.7%, and segregating when the standard deviation between donors exceeded 5%. A statistical classification framework was built for diagnosing cytomegalovirus status from the catalog of TCR beta chain sequences. In a later analysis, V and J genes were assigned by comparing TCR nucleotide sequences against IMGT/GENE-DB human TR gene sequences. A later analysis assigned CDR3 sequences and most-parsimonious VDJ recombination scenarios with the TCRdist pipeline. In a later analysis, every TCR beta chain was defined by the combination of its CDR3 amino acid sequence and its V-gene family, and reads without a unique V-gene family were dropped. A later analysis removed roughly 590 highly shared, low-generation-probability nucleotide sequences to deal with suspected cross-contamination and a sequencing artifact. In a later analysis, a clonal expansion index was calculated for each public chain from normalized within-repertoire ranks of inferred template counts. Generation probabilities in a later analysis came from a VDJ recombination model fitted to out-of-frame rearrangements, and those results were checked against IGoR. In a later analysis, hypergeometric tests were used to score TCR-TCR, TCR-HLA and TCR-CMV co-occurrence, with a repertoire-size bias correction applied to TCR pairs. False discovery rates were estimated in a later analysis by permuting HLA or CMV assignments 20 times. A later analysis grouped co-occurring TCRs with DBSCAN, adding TCRdist sequence similarity when clustering within HLA-allele-positive subsets. Repertoires with fewer than 30,000 or more than 120,000 public chains, plus five repertoires with anomalous nucleotide sharing, were excluded from co-occurrence clustering. TCRdb carries this immuneACCESS record with in-frame sequences only. Its versions omit some clonotypes, under half of them owing to an unresolved V gene in the studies checked, with the rest unexplained. For V, J and clone size, that table is used; D and trimming come from the DNA. The sample has 100,000 to 150,000 clones on record, roughly 85% of them singletons. The top ten clonotypes cover approximately 1.2% of the sample.

The cohort was made up of hundreds of healthy bone marrow donors. At the time of sampling, all cohort members were nominally healthy, though unrecorded immune exposures were likely present. The donor tested CMV seronegative, placing the donor among the 350 to 400 seronegative members of the cohort. Every donor gave a peripheral blood sample, and the peripheral blood mononuclear cells from that sample were used for TCR beta sequencing. The Qiagen DNeasy Blood Extraction Kit was used to extract genomic DNA from the blood cell samples. Material: PBMCs. The chain was built from TRBV7-9 and TRBJ2-5; 6 matching bases give a weak D call of TRBD2. The sequence was obtained from a boy aged 5-17 years in good health and CMV-seronegative. The DNA sequence follows: TGTGCCAGCAGCCCGGTCTTGGGGGGACAAGAGACCCAGTACTTC. Its protein is CASSPVLGGQETQYF.